A selection of T cell receptor beta chains follows, all from one sample in a study of blood T cell repertoires in COVID-19. Profiled with immunoSEQ multiplex PCR; TCRdb holds only in-frame clones, not every one. The sample gives about 220,000 clones, approximately 82% of which show up once; 3.6% is in the top ten. Sequencing was done on a sample of peripheral blood. These receptors all stem from a woman older than 75 with acute or convalescent COVID-19. Each CDR3 is given with its conserved first and last residue. A D gene is named only where the DNA matches it firmly. Size tells how often a clone was seen (once, few, many) or the class of an expanded clone, and some rows leave it out.

d_gene: TRBD1; len: 16; j_gene: TRBJ1-2; abundance: NA; v_gene: TRBV7-9; CDR3nt: TGTGCCAGCAGCCGCCCAGCGGGACAGGGGGCGCGAGGCTACACCTTC; CDR3aa: CASSRPAGQGARGYTF
d_gene: NA; len: 13; j_gene: TRBJ1-2; abundance: NA; v_gene: TRBV2; CDR3nt: TGTGCCAGCAGTGTAACATTGGCGGGTGGCTACACCTTC; CDR3aa: CASSVTLAGGYTF
d_gene: TRBD1; len: 13; j_gene: TRBJ2-7; abundance: NA; v_gene: TRBV30; CDR3nt: TGTGCCTGGAGCGGGACAGGACTCTACGAGCAGTACTTC; CDR3aa: CAWSGTGLYEQYF
d_gene: TRBD2; len: 15; j_gene: TRBJ2-2; abundance: NA; v_gene: TRBV7-8; CDR3nt: TGTGCCAGCAGCTTAGTTTGGGGGGGCACCGGGGAGCTGTTTTTT; CDR3aa: CASSLVWGGTGELFF
d_gene: NA; len: 13; j_gene: TRBJ1-1; abundance: NA; v_gene: TRBV2; CDR3nt: TGTGCCAGCAGTGTTCAACAGAACACTGAAGCTTTCTTT; CDR3aa: CASSVQQNTEAFF
d_gene: TRBD2; len: 14; j_gene: TRBJ2-1; abundance: NA; v_gene: TRBV19; CDR3nt: TGTGCCAGTAGTCCTAGCGGGGGGAGGAATGAGCAGTTCTTC; CDR3aa: CASSPSGGRNEQFF
d_gene: NA; len: 15; j_gene: TRBJ1-2; abundance: NA; v_gene: TRBV6-1; CDR3nt: TGTGCCAGCAGTTCCCAGACAGTCAGGGACTATGGCTACACCTTC; CDR3aa: CASSSQTVRDYGYTF
d_gene: NA; len: 12; j_gene: TRBJ1-2; abundance: NA; v_gene: TRBV2; CDR3nt: TGTGCCAGCAGTCCCGCCGGCTATGGCTACACCTTC; CDR3aa: CASSPAGYGYTF
d_gene: NA; len: 17; j_gene: TRBJ1-2; abundance: NA; v_gene: TRBV5-4; CDR3nt: TGTGCCAGCAGCTCTACCCAGTATTCGACAAGCTTCTATGGCTACACCTTC; CDR3aa: CASSSTQYSTSFYGYTF
d_gene: TRBD1; len: 16; j_gene: TRBJ1-5; abundance: NA; v_gene: TRBV28; CDR3nt: TGTGCCAGCAGTTTGACAGGGCCTCGGAGCAATCAGCCCCAGCATTTT; CDR3aa: CASSLTGPRSNQPQHF
d_gene: NA; len: 13; j_gene: TRBJ1-6; abundance: NA; v_gene: TRBV28; CDR3nt: TGTGCCAGCAGTTTACAGGGGCTTTCACCCCTCCACTTT; CDR3aa: CASSLQGLSPLHF
d_gene: TRBD1; len: 17; j_gene: TRBJ1-6; abundance: NA; v_gene: TRBV7-9; CDR3nt: TGTGCCAGCAGCTTAGTTAGTAGTCAGGGGGATAATTCACCCCTCCACTTT; CDR3aa: CASSLVSSQGDNSPLHF
d_gene: TRBD1; len: 15; j_gene: TRBJ2-1; abundance: once; v_gene: TRBV5-4; CDR3nt: TGTGCCAGCAGCTTACCGGGACAGGGCCTTAATGAGCAGTTCTTC; CDR3aa: CASSLPGQGLNEQFF
d_gene: NA; len: 15; j_gene: TRBJ1-2; abundance: NA; v_gene: TRBV7-2; CDR3nt: TGTGCCAGCAGCACGAGACAGGTGACCAACTATGGCTACACCTTC; CDR3aa: CASSTRQVTNYGYTF
d_gene: NA; len: 11; j_gene: TRBJ1-1; abundance: NA; v_gene: TRBV7-9; CDR3nt: TGTGCCAGCAGCTTATATTATGAAGCTTTCTTT; CDR3aa: CASSLYYEAFF
d_gene: TRBD1; len: 15; j_gene: TRBJ2-3; abundance: NA; v_gene: TRBV5-1; CDR3nt: TGCGCCAGCAGCTTGGGACAGGGGAGGACAGATACGCAGTATTTT; CDR3aa: CASSLGQGRTDTQYF
d_gene: TRBD1; len: 13; j_gene: TRBJ1-2; abundance: NA; v_gene: TRBV5-6; CDR3nt: TGTGCCAGCAGCACGGGACAGACGTATGGCTACACCTTC; CDR3aa: CASSTGQTYGYTF
d_gene: TRBD1; len: 13; j_gene: TRBJ2-2; abundance: NA; v_gene: TRBV29-1; CDR3nt: TGCAGCGTCGACAGGGGGAACACCGGGGAGCTGTTTTTT; CDR3aa: CSVDRGNTGELFF
d_gene: NA; len: 12; j_gene: TRBJ1-5; abundance: NA; v_gene: TRBV12-3/TRBV12-4; CDR3nt: TGTGCCAGCAGTTATCGCGTTCAGCCCCAGCATTTT; CDR3aa: CASSYRVQPQHF
d_gene: TRBD1; len: 17; j_gene: TRBJ1-1; abundance: once; v_gene: TRBV6-2/TRBV6-3; CDR3nt: TGTGCCAGCAGTTCATACGGACAGGGAAAGAGGAACACTGAAGCTTTCTTT; CDR3aa: CASSSYGQGKRNTEAFF
d_gene: TRBD1; len: 15; j_gene: TRBJ1-1; abundance: once; v_gene: TRBV6-5; CDR3nt: TGTGCCAGCAGTTTCGCTGGGACAGTGAACACTGAAGCTTTCTTT; CDR3aa: CASSFAGTVNTEAFF
d_gene: NA; len: 14; j_gene: TRBJ1-1; abundance: NA; v_gene: TRBV7-9; CDR3nt: TGTGCCAGCAGCTTATCCTCAGGCGACACTGAAGCTTTCTTT; CDR3aa: CASSLSSGDTEAFF
d_gene: NA; len: 18; j_gene: TRBJ1-1; abundance: once; v_gene: TRBV11-3; CDR3nt: TGTGCCAGCAGCCCACGAATGGCCAGCGGCCGCGGGAACACTGAAGCTTTCTTT; CDR3aa: CASSPRMASGRGNTEAFF
d_gene: NA; len: 15; j_gene: TRBJ1-4; abundance: NA; v_gene: TRBV5-4; CDR3nt: TGTGCCAGCAGCTTGGCGGGACACAATAATGAAAAACTGTTTTTT; CDR3aa: CASSLAGHNNEKLFF
d_gene: NA; len: 12; j_gene: TRBJ1-5; abundance: NA; v_gene: TRBV6-6; CDR3nt: TGTGCCAGCAGTTACCGTGCAGGCCACATGGGTTTT; CDR3aa: CASSYRAGHMGF
d_gene: NA; len: 16; j_gene: TRBJ1-5; abundance: NA; v_gene: TRBV19; CDR3nt: TGTGCCAGTAGTATAGTGCAGGGGCTTAGCAATCAGCCCCAGCATTTT; CDR3aa: CASSIVQGLSNQPQHF
d_gene: TRBD1; len: 14; j_gene: TRBJ2-7; abundance: NA; v_gene: TRBV6-2/TRBV6-3; CDR3nt: TGTGCCAGCAGTTATAGAGGGGGCGCGTACGAGCAGTACTTC; CDR3aa: CASSYRGGAYEQYF
d_gene: NA; len: 17; j_gene: TRBJ2-3; abundance: NA; v_gene: TRBV7-2; CDR3nt: TGTGCCAGCAGCTTAGCGCGTCCGAGCGGCCCCACCGGTACGCAGTATTTT; CDR3aa: CASSLARPSGPTGTQYF
d_gene: NA; len: 14; j_gene: TRBJ2-5; abundance: few; v_gene: TRBV3-1/TRBV3-2; CDR3nt: TGTGCCAGCAGCGGGGCAGAATCCCAAGAGACCCAGTACTTC; CDR3aa: CASSGAESQETQYF
d_gene: NA; len: 16; j_gene: TRBJ1-1; abundance: NA; v_gene: TRBV6-2/TRBV6-3; CDR3nt: TGTGCCAGCAGTTACTCATTGAGGGCCATGAACACTGAAGCTTTCTTT; CDR3aa: CASSYSLRAMNTEAFF
d_gene: NA; len: 15; j_gene: TRBJ1-4; abundance: NA; v_gene: TRBV7-2; CDR3nt: TGTGCCAGCAGCTTAGTAGCAGGGATCGGTGAAAAACTGTTTTTT; CDR3aa: CASSLVAGIGEKLFF
d_gene: TRBD2; len: 16; j_gene: TRBJ2-7; abundance: NA; v_gene: TRBV27; CDR3nt: TGTGCCAGCAGTTTATCTCCTAGGCGGGGGGCCTACGAGCAGTACTTC; CDR3aa: CASSLSPRRGAYEQYF
d_gene: NA; len: 12; j_gene: TRBJ2-5; abundance: NA; v_gene: TRBV7-2; CDR3nt: TGTGCCAGCAGCCCCTACCAAGAGACCCAGTACTTC; CDR3aa: CASSPYQETQYF
d_gene: TRBD1; len: 16; j_gene: TRBJ2-7; abundance: NA; v_gene: TRBV6-5; CDR3nt: TGTGCCAGCAGTTACTCGGGGGGACAGGCAGCCTACGAGCAGTACTTC; CDR3aa: CASSYSGGQAAYEQYF
d_gene: TRBD1; len: 14; j_gene: TRBJ1-2; abundance: NA; v_gene: TRBV3-1/TRBV3-2; CDR3nt: TGTGCCAGCAGCCTACGGACAGGGGGCGATGGCTACACCTTC; CDR3aa: CASSLRTGGDGYTF
d_gene: TRBD1; len: 16; j_gene: TRBJ2-3; abundance: NA; v_gene: TRBV7-2; CDR3nt: TGTGCCAGCAGCACACCCCGGGACAGGGTGGAAGATACGCAGTATTTT; CDR3aa: CASSTPRDRVEDTQYF
d_gene: NA; len: 15; j_gene: TRBJ1-2; abundance: NA; v_gene: TRBV25-1; CDR3nt: TGTGCCAGCAGTGAATTGGGGGGGAAGGGCTATGGCTACACCTTC; CDR3aa: CASSELGGKGYGYTF
d_gene: NA; len: 14; j_gene: TRBJ2-1; abundance: NA; v_gene: TRBV11-2; CDR3nt: TGTGCCAGCCGCGTATCCGGGGCCTACAATGAGCAGTTCTTC; CDR3aa: CASRVSGAYNEQFF
d_gene: TRBD2; len: 15; j_gene: TRBJ2-1; abundance: NA; v_gene: TRBV7-7; CDR3nt: TGTGCCAGCAGCTCCGGGACTAGCGGGGGGAATGAGCAGTTCTTC; CDR3aa: CASSSGTSGGNEQFF